The rows below give T cell receptor beta chains drawn from one sample of a study of shared clonotypes between healthy human individuals. Libraries were prepared by immunoSEQ multiplex PCR; TCRdb keeps only in-frame clonotypes and omits some of them. The sample records over a million clones, more than 60% being singletons. Sequencing used memory CD4+ T cells sorted from blood. These receptors all stem from a man aged 18-30 years in good health. Each CDR3 is given with its conserved first and last residue. D genes are given only for firm matches. Not all rows give a size; the values are once, few, many and, for expanded clones, a class.

j_call | clone_size | v_call | d_call | cdr3_nt | cdr3_aa
TRBJ2-7 | NA | TRBV7-2 | NA | TGTGCCAGCAGCTTAGATGGTAGCAAGGGCCGCGAGCAGTACTTC | CASSLDGSKGREQYF
TRBJ1-1 | NA | TRBV2 | NA | TGTGCCAGCAGTTTACAACCGCAAGCTTTCTTT | CASSLQPQAFF
TRBJ2-2 | NA | TRBV5-1 | TRBD2 | TGCGCCAGCAGCTTGGTAGGGCGACTAGGCGGGAGGGCCGCTGTGAACACCGGGGAGCTGTTTTTT | CASSLVGRLGGRAAVNTGELFF
TRBJ1-4 | NA | TRBV7-9 | NA | TGTGCCAGCAGCTTAGGCAGTGGCAGAGCAACTAATGAAAAACTGTTTTTT | CASSLGSGRATNEKLFF
TRBJ1-6 | NA | TRBV14 | NA | TGTGCCAGCAGCCAGTCTCTTTTGGGGGGGCGTTCACCCCTCCACTTT | CASSQSLLGGRSPLHF
TRBJ1-6 | NA | TRBV4-1 | NA | TGCGCCAGCAGCCAAGGATCCCAGTCTAATTCACCCCTCCACTTT | CASSQGSQSNSPLHF
TRBJ2-2 | NA | TRBV19 | NA | TGTGCCAGTAGTATTGGGGGTCATGTGAACACCGGGGAGCTGTTTTTT | CASSIGGHVNTGELFF
TRBJ1-3 | once | TRBV30 | NA | TGTGCCTGGAGTTTACAAGGAGGAAACACCATATATTTT | CAWSLQGGNTIYF
TRBJ1-4 | NA | TRBV5-6 | TRBD1 | TGTGCCAGCAGCCCGATGAGGGACAGGGTTGCAACTAATGAAAAACTGTTTTTT | CASSPMRDRVATNEKLFF
TRBJ1-1 | NA | TRBV18 | TRBD1 | TGTGCCAGCTCATTCCGGGACAGGGAAAGTCCTGAAGCTTTCTTT | CASSFRDRESPEAFF
TRBJ2-2 | NA | TRBV7-9 | NA | TGTGCCAGCAGCGTACTAGGACTTCAGAACACCGGGGAGCTGTTTTTT | CASSVLGLQNTGELFF
TRBJ2-3 | NA | TRBV2 | TRBD2 | TGTGCCAGCAGTGTGGGACTAGCGGGCACAGATACGCAGTATTTT | CASSVGLAGTDTQYF
TRBJ2-1 | NA | TRBV7-8 | TRBD2 | TGTGCCAGCAGCATTCTCCCTAGCGGGGCCGCGTTATGGGAGCAGTTCTTC | CASSILPSGAALWEQFF
TRBJ1-6 | NA | TRBV28 | NA | TGTGCCAGCACCAATCCTACGTCCCTTGATTCACCCCTCCACTTT | CASTNPTSLDSPLHF
TRBJ1-6 | NA | TRBV28 | NA | TGTGCCAGCAACCAGGAGGGGGGGACTTCACCCCTCCACTTT | CASNQEGGTSPLHF
TRBJ1-6 | NA | TRBV7-9 | NA | TGTGCCAGCAGCTCACAGGGAGTCTCACCCCTCCACTTT | CASSSQGVSPLHF
TRBJ2-3 | NA | TRBV11-1 | TRBD2 | TGTGCCAGCAGCTTTTCCACTAGCGGGGGCGTCACAGATACGCAGTATTTT | CASSFSTSGGVTDTQYF
TRBJ1-6 | NA | TRBV30 | NA | TGTGCCTGGACGGGGATCAATTCACCCCTCCACTTT | CAWTGINSPLHF
TRBJ2-1 | few | TRBV12-5 | TRBD1 | TGTGCTAGCGGAACCGGGACAGGGTACAATGAGCAGTTCTTC | CASGTGTGYNEQFF
TRBJ1-1 | few | TRBV29-1 | NA | TGCAGCGCCTCGTGGGGTGCTAACACTGAAGCTTTCTTT | CSASWGANTEAFF
TRBJ2-5 | NA | TRBV5-4 | TRBD2 | TGTGCCAGCAGCTCCGGGGGACTAGCGGGAGGACAAGAGACCCAGTACTTC | CASSSGGLAGGQETQYF
TRBJ2-5 | NA | TRBV5-8 | NA | TGTGCCAGCAGCTTGGGGGCACTATGGGGCCAAGAGACCCAGTACTTC | CASSLGALWGQETQYF
TRBJ2-3 | NA | TRBV25-1 | TRBD1 | TGTGCCAGCAGTGGCCCTTACAGGGGGCCTAGCACAGATACGCAGTATTTT | CASSGPYRGPSTDTQYF
TRBJ1-2 | many | TRBV5-6 | NA | TGTGCCAGCAGCTTGAGGGATGACTACACCTTC | CASSLRDDYTF
TRBJ2-1 | NA | TRBV19 | TRBD2 | TGTGCCAGTAGGGGACGGATAGCGGGAGCTTCTGAGCAGTTCTTC | CASRGRIAGASEQFF
TRBJ2-2 | once | TRBV20-1 | NA | TGCAGTTCTGATTGGGCCGGGGAGCTGTTTTTT | CSSDWAGELFF
TRBJ1-5 | NA | TRBV19 | NA | TGTGCCAGTAGTGGCCAGGTTAATAGCAATCAGCCCCAGCATTTT | CASSGQVNSNQPQHF
TRBJ2-7 | NA | TRBV5-1 | NA | TGCGCCAGCAGCTTGGCGGCAGGTGCTCACGAGCAGTACTTC | CASSLAAGAHEQYF
TRBJ1-2 | NA | TRBV18 | NA | TGTGCCAGCTCACAACAAGGGGAAAACTATGGCTACACCTTC | CASSQQGENYGYTF
TRBJ1-5 | NA | TRBV27 | NA | TGTGCCAGCAGTTTAGGAAGCTATAGCAATCAGCCCCAGCATTTT | CASSLGSYSNQPQHF
TRBJ2-7 | NA | TRBV7-2 | NA | TGTGCCAGCAGCTTTGCCCAGGCATCCGAGCAGTACTTC | CASSFAQASEQYF
TRBJ2-4 | NA | TRBV5-6 | TRBD1 | TGTGCCAGCAGCCTACAGGGGCTGATAGCCAAAAACATTCAGTACTTC | CASSLQGLIAKNIQYF
TRBJ1-1 | many | TRBV9 | TRBD1 | TGTGCCAGCAGCCGACAGGGAAGCACTGAAGCTTTCTTT | CASSRQGSTEAFF
TRBJ2-7 | NA | TRBV4-1 | NA | TGCGCCAGCAGCCAAGATCGGCAGGGACCCTACGAGCAGTACTTC | CASSQDRQGPYEQYF
TRBJ2-7 | NA | TRBV5-4 | TRBD2 | TGTGCCAGCCGGCCCAGCGGGGGAGCCTACGAGCAGTACTTC | CASRPSGGAYEQYF
TRBJ1-2 | few | TRBV6-1 | TRBD1 | TGTGCCAGCAGTGAAGGACAGGGTGGTGGCTACACCTTC | CASSEGQGGGYTF
TRBJ2-5 | NA | TRBV5-4 | NA | TGTGCCAGCAGATCCCGCGGAGGGGGGCTGGGAGAGACCCAGTACTTC | CASRSRGGGLGETQYF
TRBJ2-1 | NA | TRBV10-3 | TRBD2 | TGTGCCATCAGTAAGCCGTCTAGCGGCCCAGATGAGCAGTTCTTC | CAISKPSSGPDEQFF
TRBJ2-3 | NA | TRBV12-5 | NA | TGTGCTAGTGGTCCCGGGTTCACATCAGATACGCAGTATTTT | CASGPGFTSDTQYF
TRBJ2-5 | NA | TRBV5-1 | NA | TGCGCCAGCAGCTTGGTACAACTAGCCCACGAGACCCAGTACTTC | CASSLVQLAHETQYF
TRBJ1-3 | NA | TRBV6-1 | NA | TGTGCCAGCAGGGAACAGGAGAACTCTGGAAACACCATATATTTT | CASREQENSGNTIYF
TRBJ2-7 | NA | TRBV5-4 | TRBD1 | TGTGCCAGCAGCCGGGACAGCTACGAGCAGTACTTC | CASSRDSYEQYF
TRBJ2-1 | few | TRBV6-5 | NA | TGTGCCAGCAGCGACCGGGGCGAGCAGTTCTTC | CASSDRGEQFF
TRBJ2-2 | NA | TRBV5-1 | TRBD1 | TGCGCCAGCAGACTGACAGGGGCGAACACCGGGGAGCTGTTTTTT | CASRLTGANTGELFF
TRBJ1-2 | few | TRBV19 | TRBD1 | TGTGCCAGTAGCGAACAGGGGAGGAACGGCTACACCTTC | CASSEQGRNGYTF
TRBJ2-4 | NA | TRBV13 | TRBD2 | TGTGCCAGCAGCTCCAGGACTAGCGGGGGGGCCAATGTCAAAAACATTCAGTACTTC | CASSSRTSGGANVKNIQYF
TRBJ2-5 | NA | TRBV2 | TRBD1 | TGTGCCAGCAGTGAAAGACAGGGGGCAAAAACGAAGGAGACCCAGTACTTC | CASSERQGAKTKETQYF
TRBJ2-1 | NA | TRBV5-1 | NA | TGCGCCAGCAGCTTCGGTGGAAAGGACAATGAGCAGTTCTTC | CASSFGGKDNEQFF
TRBJ2-3 | NA | TRBV7-9 | NA | TGTGCCAGCAGCCAAGAGAATACGCAGTATTTT | CASSQENTQYF
TRBJ1-5 | NA | TRBV28 | TRBD1 | TGTGCCAGCAGCACTGGACAGGGTGGGGGGCCCAATCAGCCCCAGCATTTT | CASSTGQGGGPNQPQHF
TRBJ2-7 | NA | TRBV10-3 | NA | TGTGCCATCAGTGGCCAGGGGTTGTTATACGAGCAGTACTTC | CAISGQGLLYEQYF
TRBJ1-2 | few | TRBV11-2 | NA | TGTGCCAGCAGCTTAGTAACCGGGGGGGAAGGCTACACCTTC | CASSLVTGGEGYTF
TRBJ2-7 | NA | TRBV5-4 | TRBD1 | TGTGCCAGCAGCCCACAGCCGGGACAGGGGCTATACGAGCAGTACTTC | CASSPQPGQGLYEQYF